This T cell receptor (beta chain) comes out of a study of cytomegalovirus exposure and HLA in healthy donors. Broader study findings: Most TCR sequences were rare, but some public TCRs occurred in many donors.

The PCR employed 60 Vbeta primers together with 13 Jbeta primers. Measured with immunoSEQ multiplex PCR; TCRdb has only the in-frame clones, and not every one. The data hold about 100,000 clones, with over 60% observed a single time. The germline V gene has CDR1 PRHDT and CDR2 FYEKMQ (reference sequence). CDR3 size: 18 residues. V shed 3 bases and J 4 bases; nucleotides not matched to a gene: 13. Comments on this clone: Its antigen is unknown.

The TCR originated in a female donor in good health and CMV-seropositive. This rearrangement joins TRBV13 to TRBJ2-3, with TRBD2 matching over 10 bases. The sample consisted of PBMCs. Written as DNA, the CDR3 is TGTGCCAGCAGCTTTGAGCCCCTAGCGGGAGAAATTGCAGATACGCAGTATTTT. Translated, it gives CASSFEPLAGEIADTQYF.